This T cell receptor beta chain was retrieved from a study of blood T cells in healthy people across ages. The authors ran a second PCR of about 7 to 12 cycles using a sample-barcoded 5' primer and a J-beta primer mix. Each CDR3 protein gets one entry after TCRdb re-called the 5' RACE reads with MiXCR. The top ten hold 20% to 25% of the sample, which has around 500,000 distinct CDR3 sequences, roughly 48% seen once. Notes on the study in general: Per-million-T-cell TCR beta diversity fell roughly linearly with age. The CMV status of each donor remained undetermined, and this could have confounded shifts in expanded clonotypes. Higher diversity, along with more naive CD4+ cells, distinguished long-lived donors from aged donors.

This clonotype came up a few times. No antigen is known for it. There are 11 residues in the CDR3. Per the germline V gene, CDR1 is SGHTA and CDR2 is FQGNSA. The V end lost 2 bases, the J end lost 7 bases, and 6 bases lay between the germline ends. Per-sample yields of isolated PBMCs were at least 6 million. This rearrangement joins TRBV7-2 to TRBJ2-7; D is undetermined. The sequence derives from an elderly man in good health. The sequenced sample was blood. The DNA of the CDR3 is TGTGCCAGCAGCTTAATCAGAGAGCAGTACTTC. Protein sequence: CASSLIREQYF.